One and the same sample provided the 7 T cell receptor beta chains below, sequenced in a study of radiotherapy plus CTLA-4 blockade in lung cancer (dated by TCRdb to the late 2010s). Library preparation used the immunoSEQ multiplex PCR assay. The source is immuneACCESS, and TCRdb retained only in-frame sequences with V and J called. Part of the clones is not carried over; for the studies checked, unresolved V genes explain less than half of this, and the remainder is unexplained. This sample lists 45,000 to 75,000 clones; about three quarters were detected once. The ten largest clones represent 4% of the sample. This material consisted of peripheral blood, taken from a patient treated with radiotherapy plus ipilimumab. The receptors were sampled from a human donor with non-small cell lung cancer who had a partial response to radiotherapy plus ipilimumab.

This sequence joins TRBV5-1 and TRBJ2-7; 11 bases map to TRBD1. Germline V CDR1 and CDR2: SGHRS, YFSETQ. Trimming took 0 bases from V and 0 from J; bases not matched to a gene: 11. CDR3 length: 19 residues. This CDR3 reads CASSLEGTGGGMSSYEQYF. DNA of the CDR3: TGCGCCAGCAGCTTGGAGGGGACAGGGGGGGGGATGAGCTCCTACGAGCAGTACTTC.

This clone has only one observation. The chain combines TRBV6-5 with TRBJ1-4, with TRBD1 matching over 8 bases. CDR3 length: 15 amino acids. Germline V gene data show CDR1 as MNHEY and CDR2 as SVGAGI. Trimming cost V 6 bases and J 8 bases; bases outside gene matches: 11. The CDR3 coding sequence is TGTGCCAGCAGGCTCTCGACAGGGGAAGTCGAAAAACTGTTTTTT. Translated: CASRLSTGEVEKLFF.

This chain uses TRBV19 with TRBJ1-1; 10 bases line up with TRBD1. Per germline, CDR1 LNHDA and CDR2 SQIVND (reference sequence). Trimming removed 5 bases from V and 4 bases from J; junction bases left unmatched: 10. This CDR3 has 16 residues. The CDR3 nucleotides are TGTGCCAGTAGTGTCTTGACAGGGGGCGGAGGCACTGAAGCTTTCTTT. Its protein is CASSVLTGGGGTEAFF.

This clone appeared a few times. The chain has TRBV5-1 and TRBJ2-7; D is unclear. Germline CDR1 reads SGHRS; CDR2 reads YFSETQ. Between the trimmed V and J ends, which lost 0 bases and 0 bases, there was a span of 7 bases. This CDR3 contains 14 residues. DNA for the CDR3: TGCGCCAGCAGCTTGGCCTCCAGCTCCTACGAGCAGTACTTC. Encoded protein: CASSLASSSYEQYF.

This clone was observed a handful of times. This sequence joins TRBV29-1 and TRBJ2-4; 7 nucleotides align to TRBD1. Trimming took 2 bases from V and 6 from J; bases not matched to a gene: 4. Germline V gene lookup returns CDR1 SQVTM and CDR2 ANQGSEA. The CDR3 has 13 amino acids. In DNA, the CDR3 is TGCAGCGTTGAAAAGGGGGCGAGAAACATTCAGTACTTC. It translates to CSVEKGARNIQYF.

V usage is TRBV29-1 and J usage is TRBJ2-7, with unresolved D. V lost 3 bases and J 3 bases, leaving 6 bases between the germline ends. The V gene's germline CDR1 is SQVTM and CDR2 ANQGSEA. The CDR3 consists of 11 residues. This CDR3 is CSVDNGYEQYF. For the CDR3, the DNA is TGCAGCGTTGATAACGGCTACGAGCAGTACTTC.

The chain uses TRBV9 and TRBJ1-3, with a weak D call TRBD1 (6 bases). This CDR3 spans 15 amino acids. V dropped 7 bases and J dropped 4 bases, with 18 bases sitting between them. CDR1 is SGDLS, CDR2 YYNGEE, per germline. The CDR3 is CASGRTGGPGNTIYF. The CDR3 coding sequence is TGTGCCAGCGGACGAACCGGGGGGCCCGGAAACACCATATATTTT.